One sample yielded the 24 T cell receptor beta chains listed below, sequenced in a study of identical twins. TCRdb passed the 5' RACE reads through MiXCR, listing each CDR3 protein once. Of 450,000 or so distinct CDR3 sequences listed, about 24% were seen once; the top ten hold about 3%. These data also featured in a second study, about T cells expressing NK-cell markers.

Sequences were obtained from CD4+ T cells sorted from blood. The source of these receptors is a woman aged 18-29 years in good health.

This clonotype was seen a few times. Written as DNA, the CDR3 is TGTGCCAGTAGCGGGGGGACAGCTCGTGAAGCTTTCTTT. This sequence encodes CASSGGTAREAFF. The chain is built from TRBV19 and TRBJ1-1, with TRBD1 identical over 7 bases. Germline V lookup: CDR1 LNHDA, CDR2 SQIVND (reference sequence). Losses at the gene ends were 6 bases for V and 7 bases for J; bases not matched to a gene: 8. This CDR3 spans 13 amino acids. The variable domain in full, completed from reference TRBV19 and TRBJ1-1, reads DGGITQSPKYLFRKEGQNVTLSCEQNLNHDAMYWYRQDPGQGLRLIYYSQIVNDFQKGDIAEGYSVSREKKESFPLTVTSAQKNPTAFYLCASSGGTAREAFFGQGTRLTVV.

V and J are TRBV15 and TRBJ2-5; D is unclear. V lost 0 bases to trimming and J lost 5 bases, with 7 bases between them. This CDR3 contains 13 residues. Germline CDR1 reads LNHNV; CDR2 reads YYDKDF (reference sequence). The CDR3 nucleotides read TGTGCCACCAGCAGAGATCATCAGGAGACCCAGTACTTC. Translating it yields CATSRDHQETQYF.

The CDR3 sequence is CSGRRLAGGRRNEQFF. Here the CDR3 DNA reads TGCAGCGGGAGGAGACTAGCGGGAGGGAGGAGAAATGAGCAGTTCTTC. This chain links TRBV29-1 with TRBJ2-1; 14 positions agree with TRBD2. The V gene's germline CDR1 is SQVTM and CDR2 ANQGSEA. The CDR3 covers 16 residues. Germline trimming cut 7 bases from V and 7 bases from J; bases unmatched to any gene: 12.

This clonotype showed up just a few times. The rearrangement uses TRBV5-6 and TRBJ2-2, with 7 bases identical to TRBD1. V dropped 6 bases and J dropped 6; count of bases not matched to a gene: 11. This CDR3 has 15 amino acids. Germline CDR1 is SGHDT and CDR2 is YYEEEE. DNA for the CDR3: TGTGCCAGCACCGCGCAAGGGACAGTCGCCGGGGAGCTGTTTTTT. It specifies CASTAQGTVAGELFF.

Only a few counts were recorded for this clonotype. The CDR3 DNA follows: TGTGCCAGCAGTTTAGCGATCGGATTGAACACTGAAGCTTTCTTT. Its translation is CASSLAIGLNTEAFF. The V gene is TRBV12-3 or TRBV12-4, the J gene TRBJ1-1; no reliable D call. V was trimmed by 0 bases and J by 0 bases, leaving 8 bases between them. The CDR3 has 15 residues.

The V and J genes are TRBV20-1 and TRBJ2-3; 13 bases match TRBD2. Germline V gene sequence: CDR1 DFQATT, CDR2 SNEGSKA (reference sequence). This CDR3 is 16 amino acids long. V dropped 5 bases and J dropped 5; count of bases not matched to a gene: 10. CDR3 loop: CSAARIGLAGEDTQYF. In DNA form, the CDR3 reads TGCAGTGCTGCCCGGATAGGACTAGCGGGAGAAGATACGCAGTATTTT.

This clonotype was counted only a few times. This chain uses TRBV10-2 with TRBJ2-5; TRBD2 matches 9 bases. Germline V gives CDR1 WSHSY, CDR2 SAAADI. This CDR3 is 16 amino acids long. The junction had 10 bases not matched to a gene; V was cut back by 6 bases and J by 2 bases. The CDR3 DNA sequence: TGCGCCAGCAGATTACTAGCGGGTACGGGACAAGAGACCCAGTACTTC. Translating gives CASRLLAGTGQETQYF.

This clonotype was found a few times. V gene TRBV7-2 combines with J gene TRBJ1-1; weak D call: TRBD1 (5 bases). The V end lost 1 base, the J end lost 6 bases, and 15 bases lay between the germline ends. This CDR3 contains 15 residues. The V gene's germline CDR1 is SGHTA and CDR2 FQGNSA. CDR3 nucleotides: TGTGCCAGCAGCTTAGGGGTCAGCAGGGTCCCTGAAGCTTTCTTT. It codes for CASSLGVSRVPEAFF.

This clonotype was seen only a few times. The CDR3 sequence is CASSPLASGELFF. DNA for the CDR3: TGTGCCAGCAGCCCCCTTGCGTCCGGGGAGCTGTTTTTT. This chain connects TRBV7-3 to TRBJ2-2; no firm D call. The CDR3 spans 13 residues. Trimming took 5 bases from V and 6 from J, leaving 10 bases between them. The germline CDR1 and CDR2 sequences are SGHTA and FQGTGA.

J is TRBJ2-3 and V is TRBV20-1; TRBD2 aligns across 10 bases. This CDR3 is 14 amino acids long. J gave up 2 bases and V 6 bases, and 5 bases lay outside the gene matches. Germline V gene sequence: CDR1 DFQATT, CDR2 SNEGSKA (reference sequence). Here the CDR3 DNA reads TGCAGTGCCCGACTAGCGGGTATCACAGATACGCAGTATTTT. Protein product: CSARLAGITDTQYF.

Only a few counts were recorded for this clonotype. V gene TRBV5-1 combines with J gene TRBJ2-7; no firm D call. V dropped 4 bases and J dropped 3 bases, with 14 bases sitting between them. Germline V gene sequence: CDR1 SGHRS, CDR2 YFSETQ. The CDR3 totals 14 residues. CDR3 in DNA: TGCGCCAGCAGCCTGGGCGGACGGTACTACGAGCAGTACTTC. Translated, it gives CASSLGGRYYEQYF. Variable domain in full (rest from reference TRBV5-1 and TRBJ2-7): KAGVTQTPRYLIKTRGQQVTLSCSPISGHRSVSWYQQTPGQGLQFLFEYFSETQRNKGNFPGRFSGRQFSNSRSEMNVSTLELGDSALYLCASSLGGRYYEQYFGPGTRLTVT.

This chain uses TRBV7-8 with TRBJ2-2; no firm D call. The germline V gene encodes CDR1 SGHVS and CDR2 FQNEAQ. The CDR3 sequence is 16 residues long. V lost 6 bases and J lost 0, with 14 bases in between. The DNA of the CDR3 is TGTGCCAGCAGTCCATACCTTGACGCGAACACCGGGGAGCTGTTTTTT. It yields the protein CASSPYLDANTGELFF. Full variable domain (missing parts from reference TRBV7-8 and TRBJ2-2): GAGVSQSPRYKVAKRGQDVALRCDPISGHVSLFWYQQALGQGPEFLTYFQNEAQLDKSGLPSDRFFAERPEGSVSTLKIQRTQQEDSAVYLCASSPYLDANTGELFFGEGSRLTVL.

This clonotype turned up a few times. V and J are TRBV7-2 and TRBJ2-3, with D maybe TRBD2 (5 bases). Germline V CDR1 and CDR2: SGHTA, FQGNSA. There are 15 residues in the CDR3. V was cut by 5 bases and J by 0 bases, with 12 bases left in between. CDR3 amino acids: CASSPRPSSTDTQYF. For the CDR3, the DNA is TGTGCCAGCAGCCCCAGACCTAGCAGCACAGATACGCAGTATTTT.

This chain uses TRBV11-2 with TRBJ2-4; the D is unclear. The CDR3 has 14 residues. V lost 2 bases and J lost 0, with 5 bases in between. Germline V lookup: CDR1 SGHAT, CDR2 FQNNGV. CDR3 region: CASSLSLAKNIQYF. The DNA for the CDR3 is TGTGCCAGCAGCTTATCTCTAGCCAAAAACATTCAGTACTTC.

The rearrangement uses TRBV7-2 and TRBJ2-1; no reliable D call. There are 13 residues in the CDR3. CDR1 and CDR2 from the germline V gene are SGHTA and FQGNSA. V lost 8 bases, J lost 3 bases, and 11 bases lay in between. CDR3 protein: CASLSRYYNEQFF. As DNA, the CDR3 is TGTGCCAGCTTAAGTAGGTACTACAATGAGCAGTTCTTC.

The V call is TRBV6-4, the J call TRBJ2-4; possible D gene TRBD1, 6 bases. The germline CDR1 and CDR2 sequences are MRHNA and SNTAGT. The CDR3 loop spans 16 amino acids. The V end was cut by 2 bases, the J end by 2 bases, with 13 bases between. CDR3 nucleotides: TGTGCCAGCAGTGACGCGGCAGGGGAACCCAAAAACATTCAGTACTTC. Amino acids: CASSDAAGEPKNIQYF.

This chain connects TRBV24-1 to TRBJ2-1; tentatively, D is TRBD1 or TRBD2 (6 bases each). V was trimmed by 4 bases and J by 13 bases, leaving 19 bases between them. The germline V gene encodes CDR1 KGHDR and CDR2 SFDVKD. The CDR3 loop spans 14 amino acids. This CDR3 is CATSEGGTSTRQFF. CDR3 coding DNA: TGTGCCACCAGTGAAGGGGGGACAAGTACCCGACAGTTCTTC.

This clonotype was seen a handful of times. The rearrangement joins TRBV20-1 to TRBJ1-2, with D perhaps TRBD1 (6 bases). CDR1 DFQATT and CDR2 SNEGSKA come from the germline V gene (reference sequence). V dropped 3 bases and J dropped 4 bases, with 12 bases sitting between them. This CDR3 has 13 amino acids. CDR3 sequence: CSASGLGAYGYTF. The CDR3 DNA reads TGCAGTGCTAGTGGTTTGGGGGCCTATGGCTACACCTTC.

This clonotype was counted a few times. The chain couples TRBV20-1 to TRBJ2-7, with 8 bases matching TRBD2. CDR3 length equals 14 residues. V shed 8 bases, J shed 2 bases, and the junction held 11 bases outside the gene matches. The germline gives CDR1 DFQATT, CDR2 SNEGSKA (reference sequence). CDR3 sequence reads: CSTMRAGAPYEQYF. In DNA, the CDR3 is TGCAGTACAATGCGAGCGGGGGCACCCTACGAGCAGTACTTC.

The CDR3 region has the DNA TGTGCCACCAGTGATTCCACAGGGGACACCGGGGAGCTGTTTTTT. Translating gives CATSDSTGDTGELFF. The rearrangement links TRBV24-1 to TRBJ2-2; 7 positions match TRBD1. Trimming removed 2 bases from V and 3 bases from J; junction bases left unmatched: 2. Germline V gives CDR1 KGHDR, CDR2 SFDVKD. There are 15 residues in the CDR3.

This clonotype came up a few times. This chain's CDR3 is CASSHYGREITGELFF. The DNA of the CDR3 is TGCGCCAGCAGCCACTATGGCCGCGAAATCACCGGGGAGCTGTTTTTT. V usage is TRBV4-1 and J usage is TRBJ2-2; the D is unclear. Germline CDR1 is MGHRA and CDR2 is YSYEKL. Trimming removed 3 bases at V and 4 bases at J, with 15 bases between. The CDR3 is 16 amino acids.

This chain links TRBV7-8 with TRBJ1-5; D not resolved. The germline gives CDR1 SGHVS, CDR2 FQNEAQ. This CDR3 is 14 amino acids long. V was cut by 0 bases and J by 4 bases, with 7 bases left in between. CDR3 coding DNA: TGTGCCAGCAGCTTAGCGGTTGGGAATCAGCCCCAGCATTTT. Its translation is CASSLAVGNQPQHF. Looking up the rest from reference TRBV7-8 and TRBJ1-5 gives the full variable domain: GAGVSQSPRYKVAKRGQDVALRCDPISGHVSLFWYQQALGQGPEFLTYFQNEAQLDKSGLPSDRFFAERPEGSVSTLKIQRTQQEDSAVYLCASSLAVGNQPQHFGDGTRLSIL.

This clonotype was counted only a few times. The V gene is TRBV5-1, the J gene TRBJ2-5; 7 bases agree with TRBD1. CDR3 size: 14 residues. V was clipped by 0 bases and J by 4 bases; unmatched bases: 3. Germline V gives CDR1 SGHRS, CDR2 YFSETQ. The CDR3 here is CASSLEGAGETQYF. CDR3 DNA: TGCGCCAGCAGCTTGGAGGGGGCAGGAGAGACCCAGTACTTC.

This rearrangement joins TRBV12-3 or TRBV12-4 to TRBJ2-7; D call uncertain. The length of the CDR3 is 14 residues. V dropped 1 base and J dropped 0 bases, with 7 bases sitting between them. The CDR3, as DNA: TGTGCCAGCAGTTTAGGCCAGGTCTCCTACGAGCAGTACTTC. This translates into CASSLGQVSYEQYF.